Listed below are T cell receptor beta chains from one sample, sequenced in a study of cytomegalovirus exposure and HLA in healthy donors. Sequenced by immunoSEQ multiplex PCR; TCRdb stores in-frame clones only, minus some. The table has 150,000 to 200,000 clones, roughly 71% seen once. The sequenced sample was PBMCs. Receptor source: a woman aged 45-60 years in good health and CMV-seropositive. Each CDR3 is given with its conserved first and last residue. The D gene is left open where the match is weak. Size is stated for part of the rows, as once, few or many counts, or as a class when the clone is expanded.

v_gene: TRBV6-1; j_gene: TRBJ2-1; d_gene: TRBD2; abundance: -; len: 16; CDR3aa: CASSAGGSGGYNEQFF; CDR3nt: TGTGCCAGCAGTGCCGGGGGGAGCGGGGGGTACAATGAGCAGTTCTTC
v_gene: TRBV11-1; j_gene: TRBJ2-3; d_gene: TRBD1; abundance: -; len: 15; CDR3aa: CASSLTGFSTDTQYF; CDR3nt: TGTGCCAGCAGCTTGACAGGGTTCAGCACAGATACGCAGTATTTT
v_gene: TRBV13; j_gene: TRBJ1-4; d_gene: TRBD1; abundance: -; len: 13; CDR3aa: CASSLGDREKLFF; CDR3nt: TGTGCCAGCAGTCTTGGGGACAGGGAAAAACTGTTTTTT
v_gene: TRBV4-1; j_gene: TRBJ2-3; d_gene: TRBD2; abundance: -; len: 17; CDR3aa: CASSQESSGGSTDTQYF; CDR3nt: TGCGCCAGCAGCCAAGAAAGCAGCGGGGGAAGCACAGATACGCAGTATTTT
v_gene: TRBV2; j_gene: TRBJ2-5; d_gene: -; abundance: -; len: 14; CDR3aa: CASSGGGSQETQYF; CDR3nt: TGTGCCAGCAGTGGCGGGGGCTCCCAAGAGACCCAGTACTTC
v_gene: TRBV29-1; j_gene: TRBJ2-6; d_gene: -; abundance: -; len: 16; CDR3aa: CSVLFWGSSGANVLTF; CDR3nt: TGCAGCGTTCTCTTTTGGGGCAGCTCTGGGGCCAACGTCCTGACTTTC
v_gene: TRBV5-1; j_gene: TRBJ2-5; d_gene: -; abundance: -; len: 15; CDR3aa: CASSFVTGQFETQYF; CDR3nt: TGCGCCAGCAGCTTCGTTACCGGACAGTTCGAGACCCAGTACTTC
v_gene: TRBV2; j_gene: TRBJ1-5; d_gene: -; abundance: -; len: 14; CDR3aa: CASIGAGQDQPQHF; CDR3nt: TGTGCCAGCATCGGTGCAGGGCAGGATCAGCCCCAGCATTTT
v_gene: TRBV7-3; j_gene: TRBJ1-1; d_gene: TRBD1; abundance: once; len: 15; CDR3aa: CASSPTGGKGTEAFF; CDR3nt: TGTGCCAGCAGCCCCACAGGGGGCAAGGGCACTGAAGCTTTCTTT
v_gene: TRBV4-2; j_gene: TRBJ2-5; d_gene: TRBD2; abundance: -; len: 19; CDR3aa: CASSLRLAGGGGAFNGQYF; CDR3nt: TGTGCCAGCAGCCTACGACTAGCGGGGGGGGGAGGGGCTTTCAATGGCCAGTACTTC
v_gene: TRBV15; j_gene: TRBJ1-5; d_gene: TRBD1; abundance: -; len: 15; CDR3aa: CATSRSSTGHQPQHF; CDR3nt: TGTGCCACCAGCAGATCTTCGACAGGGCATCAGCCCCAGCATTTT
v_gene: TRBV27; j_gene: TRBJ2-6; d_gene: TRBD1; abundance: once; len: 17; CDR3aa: CASSLSSGGPGANVLTF; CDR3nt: TGTGCCAGCAGTTTATCATCAGGGGGTCCTGGGGCCAACGTCCTGACTTTC
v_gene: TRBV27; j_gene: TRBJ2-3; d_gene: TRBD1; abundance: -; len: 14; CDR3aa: CASSRQGGTDTQYF; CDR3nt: TGTGCCAGCAGTCGACAGGGAGGCACAGATACGCAGTATTTT
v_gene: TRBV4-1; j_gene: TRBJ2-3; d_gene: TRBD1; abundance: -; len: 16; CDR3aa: CASSYRGHPPTDTQYF; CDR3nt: TGCGCCAGCAGTTACAGGGGCCACCCCCCCACAGATACGCAGTATTTT
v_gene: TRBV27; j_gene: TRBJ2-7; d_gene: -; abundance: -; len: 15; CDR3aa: CASSFDGHSSYEQYF; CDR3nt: TGTGCCAGCAGTTTTGACGGACACAGTTCCTACGAGCAGTACTTC
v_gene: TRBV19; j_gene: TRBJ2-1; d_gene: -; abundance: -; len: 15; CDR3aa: CASSTSGESYNEQFF; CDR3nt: TGTGCCAGTAGTACATCAGGGGAATCCTACAATGAGCAGTTCTTC
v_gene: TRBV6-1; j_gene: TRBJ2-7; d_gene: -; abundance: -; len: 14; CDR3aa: CASSEFYRLYEQYF; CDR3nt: TGTGCCAGCAGTGAATTTTACAGGCTTTACGAGCAGTACTTC
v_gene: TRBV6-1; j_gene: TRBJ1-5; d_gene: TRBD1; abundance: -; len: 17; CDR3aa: CASSEMEAGGFGTSQHF; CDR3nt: TGTGCCAGCAGTGAAATGGAGGCAGGGGGGTTTGGGACGTCCCAGCATTTT
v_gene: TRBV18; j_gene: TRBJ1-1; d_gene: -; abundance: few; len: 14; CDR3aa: CASSLEIENTEAFF; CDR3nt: TGTGCCAGCTCTCTTGAGATTGAAAACACTGAAGCTTTCTTT
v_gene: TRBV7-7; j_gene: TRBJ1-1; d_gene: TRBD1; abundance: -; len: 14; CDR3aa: CASSLRQGDTEAFF; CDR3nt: TGTGCCAGCAGCTTAAGGCAGGGGGACACTGAAGCTTTCTTT